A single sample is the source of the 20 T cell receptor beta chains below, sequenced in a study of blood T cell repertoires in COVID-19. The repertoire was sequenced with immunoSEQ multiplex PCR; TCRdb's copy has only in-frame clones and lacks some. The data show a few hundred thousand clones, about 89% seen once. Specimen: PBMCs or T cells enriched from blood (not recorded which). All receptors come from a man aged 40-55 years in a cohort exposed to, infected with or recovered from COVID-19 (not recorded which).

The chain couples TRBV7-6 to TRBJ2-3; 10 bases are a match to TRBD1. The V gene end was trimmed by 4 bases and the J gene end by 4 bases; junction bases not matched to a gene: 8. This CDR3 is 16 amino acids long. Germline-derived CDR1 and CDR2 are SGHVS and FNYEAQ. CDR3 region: CASSSDRGLGPDTQYF. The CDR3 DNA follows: TGTGCCAGCAGCTCTGACAGGGGGCTAGGGCCAGATACGCAGTATTTT. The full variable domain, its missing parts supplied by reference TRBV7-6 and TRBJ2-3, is GAGVSQSPRYKVTKRGQDVALRCDPISGHVSLYWYRQALGQGPEFLTYFNYEAQQDKSGLPNDRFSAERPEGSISTLTIQRTEQRDSAMYRCASSSDRGLGPDTQYFGPGTRLTVL.

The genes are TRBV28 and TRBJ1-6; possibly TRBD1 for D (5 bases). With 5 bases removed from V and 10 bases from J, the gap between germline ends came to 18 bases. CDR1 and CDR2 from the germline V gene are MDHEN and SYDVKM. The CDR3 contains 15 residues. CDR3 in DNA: TGTGCCAGCAGTCGAGCGGGACCGAGGGGATCACCCCTCCACTTT. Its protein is CASSRAGPRGSPLHF.

The CDR3 loop is CASGLILSGNVLTF. The DNA of the CDR3 is TGTGCCAGCGGACTGATCCTCAGTGGCAACGTCCTGACTTTC. This chain joins TRBV7-2 and TRBJ2-6; D perhaps matches TRBD2 (5 bases). Trimming shortened V by 8 bases and J by 9 bases, and 17 bases separated the two germline ends. CDR1 and CDR2 from the germline V gene are SGHTA and FQGNSA. The CDR3 loop spans 14 amino acids.

The CDR3, as DNA: TGTGCCAGCAGCGTCTACGAGCAGTACTTC. Its protein product is CASSVYEQYF. The chain has TRBV2 and TRBJ2-7; no firm D call. The V end was cut by 6 bases, the J end by 3 bases, with 3 bases between. Germline V lookup: CDR1 SNHLY, CDR2 FYNNEI. The CDR3 runs 10 residues.

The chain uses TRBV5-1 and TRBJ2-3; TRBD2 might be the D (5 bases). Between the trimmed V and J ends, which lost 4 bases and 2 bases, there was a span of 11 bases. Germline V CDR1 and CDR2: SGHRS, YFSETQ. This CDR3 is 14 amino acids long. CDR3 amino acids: CASSPPGFTDTQYF. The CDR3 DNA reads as TGCGCCAGCAGCCCTCCGGGGTTCACAGATACGCAGTATTTT. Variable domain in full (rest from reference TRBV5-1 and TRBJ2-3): KAGVTQTPRYLIKTRGQQVTLSCSPISGHRSVSWYQQTPGQGLQFLFEYFSETQRNKGNFPGRFSGRQFSNSRSEMNVSTLELGDSALYLCASSPPGFTDTQYFGPGTRLTVL.

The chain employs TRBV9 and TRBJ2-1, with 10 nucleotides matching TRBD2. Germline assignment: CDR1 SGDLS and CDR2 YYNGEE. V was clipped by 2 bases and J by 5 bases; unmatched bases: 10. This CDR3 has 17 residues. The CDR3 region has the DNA TGTGCCAGCAGCGTTCCCATAGCGGGAGGTGTACACAATGAGCAGTTCTTC. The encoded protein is CASSVPIAGGVHNEQFF.

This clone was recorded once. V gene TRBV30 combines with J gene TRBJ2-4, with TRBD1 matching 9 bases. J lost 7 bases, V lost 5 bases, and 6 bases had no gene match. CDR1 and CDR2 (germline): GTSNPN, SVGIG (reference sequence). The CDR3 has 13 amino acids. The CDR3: CAWAGQGINIQYF. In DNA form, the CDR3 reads TGTGCCTGGGCGGGACAGGGAATTAACATTCAGTACTTC. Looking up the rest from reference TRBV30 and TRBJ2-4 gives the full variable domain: SQTIHQWPATLVQPVGSPLSLECTVEGTSNPNLYWYRQAAGRGLQLLFYSVGIGQISSEVPQNLSASRPQDRQFILSSKKLLLSDSGFYLCAWAGQGINIQYFGAGTRLSVL.

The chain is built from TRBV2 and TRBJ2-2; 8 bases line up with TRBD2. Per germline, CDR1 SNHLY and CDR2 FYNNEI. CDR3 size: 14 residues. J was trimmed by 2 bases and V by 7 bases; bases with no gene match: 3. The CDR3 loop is CASNREGNTGELFF. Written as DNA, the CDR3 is TGTGCCAGCAATCGGGAGGGCAACACCGGGGAGCTGTTTTTT.

CDR3 amino acids: CASSVGTGRNEQFF. The CDR3, as DNA: TGTGCCAGCAGCGTGGGGACAGGGCGGAATGAGCAGTTCTTC. The chain joins TRBV9 to TRBJ2-1; 9 positions match TRBD1. In germline, CDR1 is SGDLS, CDR2 YYNGEE. Losses at the gene ends were 2 bases for V and 7 bases for J; bases not matched to a gene: 4. This CDR3 region has 14 residues.

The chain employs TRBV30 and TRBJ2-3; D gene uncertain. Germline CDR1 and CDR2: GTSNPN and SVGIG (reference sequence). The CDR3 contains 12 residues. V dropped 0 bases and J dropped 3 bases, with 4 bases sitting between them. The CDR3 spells CAWSVTTDTQYF. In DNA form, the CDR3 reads TGTGCCTGGAGTGTAACTACAGATACGCAGTATTTT.

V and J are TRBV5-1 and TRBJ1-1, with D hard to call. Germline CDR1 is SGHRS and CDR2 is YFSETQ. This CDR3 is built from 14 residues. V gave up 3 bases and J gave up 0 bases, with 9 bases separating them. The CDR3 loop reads CASSSTGLNTEAFF. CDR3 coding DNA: TGCGCCAGCAGCTCGACGGGATTGAACACTGAAGCTTTCTTT.

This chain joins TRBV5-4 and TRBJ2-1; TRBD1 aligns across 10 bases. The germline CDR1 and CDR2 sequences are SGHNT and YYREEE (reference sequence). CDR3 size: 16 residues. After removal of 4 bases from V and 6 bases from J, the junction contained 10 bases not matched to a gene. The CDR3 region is CASSAEPGQGFNEQFF. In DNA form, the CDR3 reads TGTGCCAGCAGCGCCGAGCCGGGACAGGGGTTCAATGAGCAGTTCTTC.

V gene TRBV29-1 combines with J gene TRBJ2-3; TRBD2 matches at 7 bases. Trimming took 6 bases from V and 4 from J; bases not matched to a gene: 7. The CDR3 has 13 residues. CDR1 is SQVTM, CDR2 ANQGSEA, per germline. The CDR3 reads CSVAGPRPDTQYF. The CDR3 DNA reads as TGCAGCGTAGCGGGACCGCGGCCAGATACGCAGTATTTT.

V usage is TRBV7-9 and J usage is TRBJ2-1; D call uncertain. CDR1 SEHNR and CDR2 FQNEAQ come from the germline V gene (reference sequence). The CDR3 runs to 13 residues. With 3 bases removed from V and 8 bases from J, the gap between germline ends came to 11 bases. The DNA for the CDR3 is TGTGCCAGCAGCTTGGGCTCTATCGATGAGCAGTTCTTC. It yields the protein CASSLGSIDEQFF.

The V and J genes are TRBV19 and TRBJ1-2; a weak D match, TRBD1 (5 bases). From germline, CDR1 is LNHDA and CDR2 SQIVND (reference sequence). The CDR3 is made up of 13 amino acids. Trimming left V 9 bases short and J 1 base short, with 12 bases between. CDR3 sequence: CASTGAFNYGYTF. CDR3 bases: TGTGCCAGCACAGGTGCTTTTAACTATGGCTACACCTTC.

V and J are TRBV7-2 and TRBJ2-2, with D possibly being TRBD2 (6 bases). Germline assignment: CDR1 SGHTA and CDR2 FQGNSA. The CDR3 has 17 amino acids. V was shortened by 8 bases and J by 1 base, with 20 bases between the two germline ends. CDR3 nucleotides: TGTGCCAGCCTCTTAGTTGGGGGGACCCGGAACACCGGGGAGCTGTTTTTT. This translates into CASLLVGGTRNTGELFF.

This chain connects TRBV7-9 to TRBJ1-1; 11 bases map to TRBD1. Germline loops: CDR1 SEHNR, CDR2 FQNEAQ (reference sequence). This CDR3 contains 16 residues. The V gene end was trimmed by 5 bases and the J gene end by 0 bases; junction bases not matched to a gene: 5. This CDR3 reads CASSEGGQGVNTEAFF. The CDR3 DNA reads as TGTGCCAGCAGCGAAGGGGGACAGGGGGTGAACACTGAAGCTTTCTTT.

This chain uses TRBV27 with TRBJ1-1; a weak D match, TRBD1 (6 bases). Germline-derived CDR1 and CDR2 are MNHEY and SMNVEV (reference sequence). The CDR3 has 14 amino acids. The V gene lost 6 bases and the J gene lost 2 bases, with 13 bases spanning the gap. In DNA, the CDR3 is TGTGCCAGCAGCCGTTTGGACAGAAACACTGAAGCTTTCTTT. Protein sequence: CASSRLDRNTEAFF.

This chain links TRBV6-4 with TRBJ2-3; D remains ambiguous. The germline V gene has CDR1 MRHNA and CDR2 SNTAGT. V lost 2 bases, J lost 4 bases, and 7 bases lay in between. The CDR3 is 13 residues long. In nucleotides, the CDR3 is TGTGCCAGCAGTGACCCTAATTCAGATACGCAGTATTTT. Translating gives CASSDPNSDTQYF.

The CDR3 region is CASSLGQPSYNEQFF. The CDR3 coding sequence is TGTGCCAGTAGCCTCGGACAGCCTTCCTACAATGAGCAGTTCTTC. The chain recombines TRBV19 with TRBJ2-1; D may be TRBD1 (6 bases). Trimming removed 6 bases from V and 1 base from J, with 13 bases in between. The CDR3 totals 15 residues. Germline CDR1 LNHDA, CDR2 SQIVND (reference sequence).